This TCR beta chain came from a study of cytomegalovirus exposure and HLA in healthy donors. The J segment lost 5 bases and the V segment lost 1 base, leaving 4 bases of the junction unmatched. This CDR3 has 14 amino acids. From germline, CDR1 is SEHNR and CDR2 FQNEAQ (reference sequence). With 60 Vbeta and 13 Jbeta primers, the PCR was carried out. The assay was immunoSEQ multiplex PCR, and TCRdb's table has in-frame clones only and misses some. In the table there are 120,000 or so clones, 82% of which are singletons. This TCR derives from a male donor in good health and CMV-seropositive. Sample: PBMCs. This chain connects TRBV7-9 to TRBJ1-2; 7 positions match TRBD1. CDR3 DNA: TGTGCCAGCAGCTTAGGCCGACAGGGATATGGCTACACCTTC. Translating gives CASSLGRQGYGYTF.